This T cell receptor (beta chain) was identified during a study of metastatic and nonmetastatic thyroid tumors. Original processing notes: CDR3 differences across clinicopathological groups were used to build a distant-metastasis classifier for papillary thyroid cancer. TCRdb reprocessed the PCR reads via MiXCR. The V and J calls, along with clone size, are taken from TCRdb and not from the paper's own processing. The top ten clones hold approximately 15% of a sample with 19,000 or so clones, over 25% of them seen once. Ahead of thyroid surgery, no patient had received treatment of any kind. The CDR3 sequence is 14 residues long. Germline V gives CDR1 MNHNY, CDR2 SVGAGI (reference sequence). This clone was observed a handful of times. The junction departs from the called germline gene at one end, perhaps through a read error.

J is TRBJ2-1 and V is TRBV6-6; D is unclear. Sequences were obtained from tumor tissue. The source is a male donor with papillary thyroid cancer or a benign thyroid nodule (not recorded which). Some clones in this sample may be carry-over from other donors' samples. The CDR3 loop is CASSYLSSYNEKLF. The CDR3 bases are TGTGCCAGCAGTTACCTGAGCTCCTACAATGAGAAGTTATTC.